This T cell receptor (beta chain) comes out of a study of control samples from healthy donors and cancer patients. Germline CDR1 is SGHTA and CDR2 is FQGNSA. Trimming shortened V by 7 bases and J by 3 bases, and 18 bases separated the two germline ends. This CDR3 is 15 amino acids long. Libraries were prepared by immunoSEQ multiplex PCR; TCRdb keeps only in-frame clonotypes and omits some of them. The sample consists of roughly 95,000 clones, roughly 92% of them appearing once. The sequence was collected from a human donor in good health. The donor label of this sample is uncertain. Material for sequencing was blood. The rearrangement uses TRBV7-2 and TRBJ2-5; D tentatively reads TRBD1 or TRBD2 (6 bases each). CDR3 sequence (DNA): TGTGCCAGCACAACCGGGGGCAGAAGTGAAGAGACCCAGTACTTC. Protein: CASTTGGRSEETQYF.